The 19 T cell receptor beta chains listed next were all sequenced from one sample in a study of control samples from healthy donors and cancer patients. Method: immunoSEQ multiplex PCR; TCRdb's copy keeps in-frame clones and lacks some. This table holds around 90,000 clones, about 89% found once. What was sequenced was blood. The source is a man aged 25 to 40 in good health.

The CDR3 here is CASSPDSFTEAFF. The CDR3 region has the DNA TGTGCCAGCAGTCCGGACAGTTTTACTGAAGCTTTCTTT. The genes are TRBV3-1 (or the pseudogene TRBV3-2) and TRBJ1-1, with D perhaps TRBD1 (6 bases). CDR1 LGHDT and CDR2 YNNKEL come from the germline V gene (reference sequence). V was cut by 6 bases and J by 5 bases, with 13 bases left in between. This CDR3 is 13 amino acids long.

The DNA for the CDR3 is TGTGCCAGTAGTCTCCCCGGGACAGGGACCTACGAGCAGTACTTC. Translating it yields CASSLPGTGTYEQYF. The chain links TRBV19 to TRBJ2-7; 9 nucleotides agree with TRBD1. The length of the CDR3 is 15 residues. Germline V lookup: CDR1 LNHDA, CDR2 SQIVND (reference sequence). The V gene end was trimmed by 5 bases and the J gene end by 2 bases; junction bases not matched to a gene: 7.

The chain combines TRBV5-1 with TRBJ1-4; D gene ambiguous. Germline CDR1 and CDR2: SGHRS and YFSETQ. V lost 0 bases and J lost 4, with 7 bases in between. This CDR3 has 14 amino acids. The CDR3 loop reads CASSLGVSNEKLFF. CDR3 bases: TGCGCCAGCAGCTTGGGTGTCAGTAATGAAAAACTGTTTTTT. Full variable domain (outside the CDR3, taken from reference TRBV5-1 and TRBJ1-4): KAGVTQTPRYLIKTRGQQVTLSCSPISGHRSVSWYQQTPGQGLQFLFEYFSETQRNKGNFPGRFSGRQFSNSRSEMNVSTLELGDSALYLCASSLGVSNEKLFFGSGTQLSVL.

The CDR3 sequence is CASGQGTEAFF. CDR3 sequence (DNA): TGTGCCAGCGGCCAGGGGACTGAAGCTTTCTTT. The rearrangement joins TRBV19 to TRBJ1-1; maybe TRBD1 (6 bases). The CDR3 has 11 amino acids. The V gene lost 9 bases and the J gene lost 5 bases, with 10 bases spanning the gap. Looked up from germline, CDR1 is LNHDA and CDR2 is SQIVND (reference sequence).

This clone was seen more than once but under ten times. V and J are TRBV30 and TRBJ1-6, with a weak D call TRBD1 (5 bases). Trimming left V 3 bases short and J 12 bases short, with 18 bases between. Germline V lookup: CDR1 GTSNPN, CDR2 SVGIG (reference sequence). CDR3 length: 14 residues. CDR3 nucleotides: TGTGCCTGGAGCCCTAAACGCAGGGAAGGACCCCTCCACTTT. Translated: CAWSPKRREGPLHF.

This chain uses TRBV27 with TRBJ2-2; no definite D call. CDR3 length: 16 residues. Trimming pared 5 bases from V and 0 bases from J, leaving 13 bases between. The germline V gene has CDR1 MNHEY and CDR2 SMNVEV (reference sequence). The CDR3 nucleotides read TGTGCCAGCAGTCGTCGGGCCCTAACGAACACCGGGGAGCTGTTTTTT. As protein: CASSRRALTNTGELFF.

V gene TRBV28 combines with J gene TRBJ2-2; D tentatively reads TRBD1 or TRBD2 (6 bases each). Trimming took off 3 bases at V and 4 bases at J, with 12 bases between the two ends. The germline V gene encodes CDR1 MDHEN and CDR2 SYDVKM. The CDR3 is made up of 15 amino acids. CDR3 sequence: CASSFPGGFTGELFF. CDR3 bases: TGTGCCAGCAGTTTTCCCGGGGGCTTCACCGGGGAGCTGTTTTTT.

The rearrangement joins TRBV19 to TRBJ2-2; D may match TRBD1 or TRBD2 (5 bases each). Germline CDR1 and CDR2: LNHDA and SQIVND (reference sequence). The CDR3 consists of 15 residues. Trimming took 4 bases from V and 4 from J, leaving 13 bases between them. The CDR3 nucleotides are TGTGCCAGTAGTAAGCTGGGGGATATCACCGGGGAGCTGTTTTTT. Its translation: CASSKLGDITGELFF.

The chain has TRBV7-9 and TRBJ2-5; 12 bases fit TRBD1. Germline V gene lookup returns CDR1 SEHNR and CDR2 FQNEAQ (reference sequence). V shed 1 base, J shed 5 bases, and the junction held 5 bases outside the gene matches. This CDR3 comprises 16 residues. CDR3 nucleotide sequence: TGTGCCAGCAGCTTAGGAGGGACAGGGGGCCGGGAGACCCAGTACTTC. It translates to CASSLGGTGGRETQYF.

The chain combines TRBV5-1 with TRBJ2-2; 14 nucleotides agree with TRBD2. CDR1 and CDR2 (germline): SGHRS, YFSETQ. V dropped 4 bases and J dropped 6; count of bases not matched to a gene: 11. CDR3 size: 18 residues. CDR3 coding DNA: TGCGCCAGCAGCCCGGGGGGACTAGCGGGAGTTCAAGCCGGGGAGCTGTTTTTT. It translates to CASSPGGLAGVQAGELFF.

The chain joins TRBV15 to TRBJ1-4; D unclear. Trimming pared 5 bases from V and 10 bases from J, leaving 11 bases between. From germline, CDR1 is LNHNV and CDR2 YYDKDF (reference sequence). The CDR3 loop spans 12 amino acids. CDR3 in amino acids: CATSGGMGKLFF. The CDR3 DNA follows: TGTGCCACCAGCGGCGGTATGGGAAAACTGTTTTTT.

Written as DNA, the CDR3 is TGTGCCGGCCGAGTGACCAGGGGTACTGCGGGGGAGCTGTTTTTT. Protein product: CAGRVTRGTAGELFF. The chain links TRBV21-1 to TRBJ2-2; TRBD1 is taken as the D call from the table, unchecked against the DNA. TRBV21-1 counts as a pseudogene. This CDR3 region has 15 residues.

This clone is categorized as medium-sized (0.01 to 0.1%). The chain recombines TRBV10-1 with TRBJ2-3; possible D gene TRBD1, 6 bases. Trimming shortened V by 2 bases and J by 6 bases, and 15 bases separated the two germline ends. The CDR3 consists of 15 residues. Germline CDR1 reads WNHNN; CDR2 reads SYGVQD (reference sequence). In DNA form, the CDR3 reads TGCGCCAGCAGTGAGACAGGGAACTCCGTGGATACGCAGTATTTT. Protein sequence: CASSETGNSVDTQYF.

The chain joins TRBV5-6 to TRBJ1-6, with no clear D. The V gene's germline CDR1 is SGHDT and CDR2 YYEEEE. The germline V and J ends were trimmed by 3 bases and 10 bases, with 11 bases remaining between them. The CDR3 has 13 residues. CDR3 in DNA: TGTGCCAGCAGCTCCTGGAGGGAATCACCCCTCCACTTT. Translated: CASSSWRESPLHF.

The rearrangement uses TRBV14 and TRBJ2-7; 11 bases are shared with TRBD1. This CDR3 has 21 residues. Germline CDR1 reads SGHDN; CDR2 reads FVKESK. Unmatched junction bases numbered 17, after V lost 0 bases and J lost 1 base. The CDR3 is CASSQESRGGQGACKSYEQYV. CDR3 nucleotide sequence: TGTGCCAGCAGCCAAGAGTCAAGAGGCGGACAGGGGGCTTGTAAGTCCTACGAGCAGTACGTC.

The chain employs TRBV5-1 and TRBJ2-3; no reliable D call. CDR1 and CDR2 from the germline V gene are SGHRS and YFSETQ. Trimming took off 3 bases at V and 2 bases at J, with 16 bases between the two ends. The CDR3 is 16 amino acids. The CDR3 loop is CASSYKKKAATDTQYF. The CDR3 DNA sequence: TGCGCCAGCAGCTATAAAAAAAAGGCCGCCACAGATACGCAGTATTTT.

This sequence joins TRBV5-1 and TRBJ2-2; 9 bases are shared with TRBD1. The V gene end was trimmed by 0 bases and the J gene end by 6 bases; junction bases not matched to a gene: 3. Per germline, CDR1 SGHRS and CDR2 YFSETQ. This CDR3 spans 15 amino acids. CDR3 region: CASSLARQGAGELFF. The CDR3 DNA is TGCGCCAGCAGCTTGGCCCGACAGGGGGCCGGGGAGCTGTTTTTT.

The chain joins TRBV7-9 to TRBJ1-6, with 8 bases identical to TRBD1. Germline V gives CDR1 SEHNR, CDR2 FQNEAQ (reference sequence). The CDR3 loop spans 17 amino acids. Germline trimming cut 4 bases from V and 0 bases from J; bases unmatched to any gene: 5. CDR3 loop: CASSSGQGRSYNSPLHF. CDR3 coding DNA: TGTGCCAGCAGCTCCGGACAGGGCCGCTCCTATAATTCACCCCTCCACTTT.

J is TRBJ1-2 and V is TRBV29-1, with D uncertain. CDR3 length: 12 amino acids. Looked up from germline, CDR1 is SQVTM and CDR2 is ANQGSEA. V dropped 4 bases and J dropped 4 bases, with 10 bases sitting between them. Here the CDR3 reads CSVGVGFYGYTF. CDR3 bases: TGCAGCGTTGGTGTAGGATTCTATGGCTACACCTTC.